Below are 4 T cell receptor beta chains sequenced from a single sample in a study of T cell changes during pregnancy in multiple sclerosis. Assay used: immunoSEQ multiplex PCR; TCRdb lists only in-frame clones, some missing. This sample carries approximately 40,000 clones, about 92% of them seen once, and the ten largest clones take about 9%. The sample was CD8+ T cells from peripheral blood mononuclear cells, taken in the third trimester of pregnancy. These receptors were obtained from a female donor with multiple sclerosis, enrolled in a pregnancy study.

Only one count was recorded for this clone. This chain uses TRBV18 with TRBJ2-1; a weak D match, TRBD2 (6 bases). The germline gives CDR1 KGHSH, CDR2 LQKENI. The CDR3 covers 17 residues. Trimming cost V 3 bases and J 2 bases, with 17 bases left between them. Here the CDR3 reads CASSPGEDNAPYNEQFF. The CDR3 DNA is TGTGCCAGCTCACCTGGGGAGGACAATGCCCCCTACAATGAGCAGTTCTTC.

The chain uses TRBV6-1 and TRBJ2-7; no definite D call. The ends were cut back, 3 bases at V and 3 bases at J, with 12 bases in the middle. The CDR3 sequence is 14 residues long. Germline V gene sequence: CDR1 MNHNS, CDR2 SASEGT. The chain's CDR3 is CASSEKSRYYEQYF. The CDR3 coding sequence is TGTGCCAGCAGTGAGAAGAGTCGCTACTACGAGCAGTACTTC.

V usage is TRBV7-3 and J usage is TRBJ1-2; 9 bases line up with TRBD1. V gave up 3 bases and J gave up 8 bases; unmatched junction bases: 13. The CDR3 runs 16 residues. CDR1 is SGHTA and CDR2 is FQGTGA in the germline V gene. As DNA, the CDR3 is TGTGCCAGCAGCTTCGGGACAGGGTTGATGGCGGACGGCTACACCTTC. The encoded protein is CASSFGTGLMADGYTF.

This clone was observed a few times. The chain employs TRBV6-1 and TRBJ2-7; 8 nucleotides align to TRBD1. Germline V gene lookup returns CDR1 MNHNS and CDR2 SASEGT. V gave up 5 bases and J gave up 5 bases; unmatched junction bases: 8. This CDR3 has 14 residues. The CDR3 spells CASSSDRDSDEQYF. The CDR3 DNA is TGTGCCAGCAGTTCGGACAGGGATTCTGACGAGCAGTACTTC.